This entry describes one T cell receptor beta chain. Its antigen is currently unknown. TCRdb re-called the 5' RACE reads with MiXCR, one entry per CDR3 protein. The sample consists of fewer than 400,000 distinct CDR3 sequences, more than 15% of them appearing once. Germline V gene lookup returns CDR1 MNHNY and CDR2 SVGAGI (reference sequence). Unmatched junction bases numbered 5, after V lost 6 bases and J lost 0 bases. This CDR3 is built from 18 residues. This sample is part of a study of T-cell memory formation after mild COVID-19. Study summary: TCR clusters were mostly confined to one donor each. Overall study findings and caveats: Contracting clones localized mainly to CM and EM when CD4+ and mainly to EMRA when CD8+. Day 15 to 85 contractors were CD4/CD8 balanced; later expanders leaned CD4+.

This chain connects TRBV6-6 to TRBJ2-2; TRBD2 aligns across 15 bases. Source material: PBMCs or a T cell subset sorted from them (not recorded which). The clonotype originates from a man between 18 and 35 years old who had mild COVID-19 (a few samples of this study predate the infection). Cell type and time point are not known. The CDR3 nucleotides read TGTGCCAGCAGCCGGACTAGCGGGGGGGCCGCGAACACCGGGGAGCTGTTTTTT. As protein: CASSRTSGGAANTGELFF.